The clone carrying this T cell receptor beta chain was seen more than once but under ten times. In TCRdb, the 5' RACE reads were re-called with MiXCR into one record per CDR3 protein. This table has approximately 67,000 distinct CDR3 sequences, around 17% appearing once. The data derive from a study of HIV-infected patients and healthy controls. The CDR3 spans 15 residues. Per germline, CDR1 SEHNR and CDR2 FQNEAQ (reference sequence). V was clipped by 6 bases and J by 7 bases; unmatched bases: 9. The sequence was obtained from a human donor in good health. This chain links TRBV7-9 with TRBJ2-1, with TRBD2 matching 10 bases. Specimen: CD4+ T cells from blood. The CDR3 DNA sequence: TGTGCCAGCAGATACGGGACTAGCGTCTTGAATGAGCAGTTCTTC. Protein product: CASRYGTSVLNEQFF.